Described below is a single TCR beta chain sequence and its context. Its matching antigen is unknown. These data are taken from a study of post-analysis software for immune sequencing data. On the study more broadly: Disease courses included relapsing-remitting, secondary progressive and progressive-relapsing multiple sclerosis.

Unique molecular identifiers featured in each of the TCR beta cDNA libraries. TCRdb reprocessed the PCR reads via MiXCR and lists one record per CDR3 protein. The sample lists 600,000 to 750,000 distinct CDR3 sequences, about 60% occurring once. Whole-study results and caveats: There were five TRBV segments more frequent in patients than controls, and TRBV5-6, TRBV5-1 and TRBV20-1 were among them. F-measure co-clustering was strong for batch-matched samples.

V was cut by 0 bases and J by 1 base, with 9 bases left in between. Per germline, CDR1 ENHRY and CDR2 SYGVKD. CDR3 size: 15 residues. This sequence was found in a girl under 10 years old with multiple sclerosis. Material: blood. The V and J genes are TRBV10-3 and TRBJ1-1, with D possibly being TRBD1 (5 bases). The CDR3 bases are TGTGCCATCAGTGAGTCGGGGACTTCGAACACTGAAGCTTTCTTT. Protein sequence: CAISESGTSNTEAFF.